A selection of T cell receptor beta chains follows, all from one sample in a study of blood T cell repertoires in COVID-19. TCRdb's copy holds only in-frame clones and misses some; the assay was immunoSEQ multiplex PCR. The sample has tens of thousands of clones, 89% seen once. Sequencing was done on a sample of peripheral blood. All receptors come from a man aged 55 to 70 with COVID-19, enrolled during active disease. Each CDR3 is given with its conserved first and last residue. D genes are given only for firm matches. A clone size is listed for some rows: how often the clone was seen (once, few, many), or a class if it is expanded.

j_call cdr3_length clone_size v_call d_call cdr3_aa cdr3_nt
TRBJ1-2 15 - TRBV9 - CASSVGPGAGYGYTF TGTGCCAGCAGCGTAGGCCCGGGTGCGGGCTATGGCTACACCTTC
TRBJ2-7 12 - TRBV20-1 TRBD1 CSANDRGYEQYF TGCAGTGCTAATGACAGGGGATACGAGCAGTACTTC
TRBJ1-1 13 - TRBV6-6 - CAARGGLNTEAFF TGTGCCGCCCGAGGGGGATTGAACACTGAAGCTTTCTTT
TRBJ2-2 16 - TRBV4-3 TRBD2 CASSPEAGGLSGELFF TGCGCCAGCAGCCCTGAAGCGGGAGGGCTCTCCGGGGAGCTGTTTTTT
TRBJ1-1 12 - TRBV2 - CASSEKREEAFF TGTGCCAGCAGTGAAAAGAGGGAAGAAGCTTTCTTT
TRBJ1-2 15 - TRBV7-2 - CASSIRGGGGYGYTF TGTGCCAGCAGCATAAGGGGGGGAGGTGGCTATGGCTACACCTTC
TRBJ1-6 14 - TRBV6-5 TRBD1 CASTDRGLISPLHF TGTGCCAGCACCGACAGGGGGCTAATTTCACCCCTCCACTTT
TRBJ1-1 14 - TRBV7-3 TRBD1 CASSLHRGDTEAFF TGTGCCAGCAGCCTCCACAGGGGGGACACTGAAGCTTTCTTT
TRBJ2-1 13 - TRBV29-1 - CSVGGGSRNEQFF TGCAGCGTTGGCGGAGGGTCGAGGAATGAGCAGTTCTTC
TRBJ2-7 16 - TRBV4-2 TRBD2 CASSQVAGAPSYEQYF TGTGCCAGCAGCCAAGTGGCGGGAGCTCCTTCCTACGAGCAGTACTTC
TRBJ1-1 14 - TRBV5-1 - CASSADIMNTEAFF TGCGCCAGCAGCGCCGACATTATGAACACTGAAGCTTTCTTT
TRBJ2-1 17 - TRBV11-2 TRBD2 CASSFVENGRRYNEQFF TGTGCCAGCAGCTTCGTAGAAAACGGGAGGCGGTACAATGAGCAGTTCTTC
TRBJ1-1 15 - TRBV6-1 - CASSEQAGANTEAFF TGTGCCAGCAGTGAACAGGCAGGGGCGAACACTGAAGCTTTCTTT
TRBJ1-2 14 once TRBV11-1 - CASSLTTANYGYTF TGTGCCAGCAGCTTAACAACAGCTAACTATGGCTACACCTTC
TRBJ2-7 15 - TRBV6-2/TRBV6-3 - CASSSLAPRSYEQYF TGTGCCAGCAGTTCACTAGCTCCCCGCTCCTACGAGCAGTACTTC